Listed below are T cell receptor beta chains from one sample, sequenced in a study of blood T cell repertoires in COVID-19. Assay used: immunoSEQ multiplex PCR; TCRdb lists only in-frame clones, some missing. This sample carries some 150,000 clones, around 78% of them seen once, and the ten largest clones take nearly 4.5%. Sequencing input: PBMCs or T cells enriched from blood (not recorded which). The receptors shown here come from a woman in her forties or fifties who had recovered from COVID-19. Each CDR3 is given with its conserved first and last residue. A D gene is named only where the DNA matches it firmly. Rows give clone size only sometimes, using once, few, many, or a class for an expanded clone.

TRBV4-1	TRBJ2-3	.	TRBD1	TGCGCCAGCAGCCAAGCACCGGACAGGTCAGATACGCAGTATTTT	CASSQAPDRSDTQYF
TRBV7-9	TRBJ2-1	.	.	TGTGCCAGCAGCTTAGCCGAACAGGAGGAGCAGTTCTTC	CASSLAEQEEQFF
TRBV5-5	TRBJ2-3	.	.	TGTGCCAGCCCTCCCCCGTGGGGGGGCGGAGGCACAGATACGCAGTATTTT	CASPPPWGGGGTDTQYF
TRBV5-8	TRBJ1-5	.	TRBD1	TGTGCCAGCAGCTTTACAGGGGGCAATCAGCCCCAGCATTTT	CASSFTGGNQPQHF
TRBV19	TRBJ1-1	.	TRBD1	TGTGCCAGTAGAGGTACAGGGGTGGTGAACACTGAAGCTTTCTTT	CASRGTGVVNTEAFF
TRBV7-9	TRBJ1-2	few	.	TGTGCCAGCAGCTCCGGGGGACGGGTTAGTTGGGGCTACACCTTC	CASSSGGRVSWGYTF
TRBV9	TRBJ2-1	.	TRBD2	TGTGCCAGCAGCGTATGGGCGGGGGGGGACTCCTCCTACAATGAGCAGTTCTTC	CASSVWAGGDSSYNEQFF
TRBV28	TRBJ2-2	once	.	TGTGCCAGCAGTCCCGGGACTGGGGTAGTTGCGGCCGGGGAGCTGTTTTTT	CASSPGTGVVAAGELFF
TRBV4-3	TRBJ1-2	.	TRBD1	TGCGCCAGCAGCCAAGACAGGGGGCTTGGAGGCTACACCTTC	CASSQDRGLGGYTF
TRBV6-5	TRBJ1-1	.	.	TGTGCCAGCAGACCCCGACAGGCCCGCACTGAAGCTTTCTTT	CASRPRQARTEAFF
TRBV9	TRBJ2-5	once	TRBD2	TGTGCCAGCAGCGGCCCGCGGGGGGATAGTAGAGAGACCCAGTACTTC	CASSGPRGDSRETQYF
TRBV9	TRBJ1-2	.	TRBD1	TGTGCCAGCAGCGTAGGACAGGGGGGGTTCTATGGCTACACCTTC	CASSVGQGGFYGYTF
TRBV28	TRBJ2-1	.	.	TGTGCCAGCAGTTCAGCGGCCGGGCACAACAATGAGCAGTTCTTC	CASSSAAGHNNEQFF
TRBV9	TRBJ2-3	.	TRBD2	TGTGCCAGCGGGAGCGATATGGGACTAGCCCCAGATACGCAGTATTTT	CASGSDMGLAPDTQYF
TRBV7-9	TRBJ1-4	.	.	TGTGCCAGCAGCTCCCTCGTACCCCCCGGGGGGCTTAGGGAAAAACTGTTTTTT	CASSSLVPPGGLREKLFF
TRBV29-1	TRBJ1-1	.	.	TGCAGCGTTGGACAGACGAACACTGAAGCTTTCTTT	CSVGQTNTEAFF
TRBV7-2	TRBJ1-2	.	.	TGTGCCAGCAGCTTAAGGGCAACAGGGAACTATGGCTACACCTTC	CASSLRATGNYGYTF
TRBV3-1/TRBV3-2	TRBJ1-1	.	.	TGTGCCAGCAGTCGTGCCTCAGGACAGGCTTTCTTT	CASSRASGQAFF
TRBV3-1/TRBV3-2	TRBJ2-4	few	.	TGTGCCAGCAGCCAAGAATGGGGACATCTCCTAGCCAAAAACATTCAGTACTTC	CASSQEWGHLLAKNIQYF
TRBV9	TRBJ2-1	.	.	TGTGCCAGCAGCGTAGGCGACTACCGGCGGGATGAGCAGTTCTTC	CASSVGDYRRDEQFF
TRBV28	TRBJ1-2	.	.	TGTGCCAGCAGTTTGTGGGGGGAGGGCTACACCTTC	CASSLWGEGYTF
TRBV27	TRBJ1-2	.	.	TGTGCCAGCAGGAAGGACAGTGTCTATGGCTACACCTTC	CASRKDSVYGYTF
TRBV11-3	TRBJ1-1	.	.	TGTGCCAGCAGCTTCCTCCATACAGGGTTTGGTGGCACTGAAGCTTTCTTT	CASSFLHTGFGGTEAFF
TRBV5-1	TRBJ2-3	.	TRBD2	TGCGCCAGCAGCTTGGGCGGACTAGCGGGGGTTACAAATGTAGATACGCAGTATTTT	CASSLGGLAGVTNVDTQYF
TRBV13	TRBJ2-2	.	TRBD2	TGTGCCAGCAGCTCCCCACTAGCGGGGGGAGGGGAGCTGTTTTTT	CASSSPLAGGGELFF
TRBV7-8	TRBJ1-4	.	TRBD1	TGTGCCACCTCGGACAGGGTTGCCCGTGGGGAGGAAAAACTGTTTTTT	CATSDRVARGEEKLFF
TRBV6-5	TRBJ2-2	.	TRBD2	TGTGCCAGCAGTTACCTTCTAGCGGGTAACACCGGGGAGCTGTTTTTT	CASSYLLAGNTGELFF
TRBV30	TRBJ2-2	.	.	TGTGCCTGGTACGGGGGAAGGGGCACCGGGGAGCTGTTTTTT	CAWYGGRGTGELFF
TRBV28	TRBJ1-2	.	.	TGTGCCAGAAGTCGGGGAAGCTATGGCTACACCTTC	CARSRGSYGYTF
TRBV3-1/TRBV3-2	TRBJ1-2	.	.	TGTGCCAGCAGCGACGGGACTTCCCACACCTTC	CASSDGTSHTF
TRBV7-3	TRBJ1-2	.	TRBD1	TGTGCCAGCAGCCCACAGGGGAACTATGGCTACACCTTC	CASSPQGNYGYTF
TRBV9	TRBJ1-1	few	TRBD1	TGTGCCAGCAGTCTTCCGGGACAGGGCGGGAACACTGAAGCTTTCTTT	CASSLPGQGGNTEAFF
TRBV5-1	TRBJ2-3	.	TRBD2	TGCGCCAGCAGCTCACTACTAGCGGGAGGACGAGATACGCAGTATTTT	CASSSLLAGGRDTQYF
TRBV13	TRBJ1-2	once	TRBD1	TGTGCCAGTTTCTCACGTGGACAGGGATGGGGCTATGGCTACACCTTC	CASFSRGQGWGYGYTF
TRBV20-1	TRBJ2-5	.	TRBD2	TGCAGTGCTAGACCCGGGAGGGCCCAGTACTTC	CSARPGRAQYF
TRBV10-3	TRBJ1-6	.	.	TGTGCCATCAGTGACCGGGGAGGTGGGAATTCACCCCTCCACTTT	CAISDRGGGNSPLHF
TRBV2	TRBJ2-5	.	TRBD2	TGTGCCAGCGCTATAATAGAGGGCGGACTAGCCGACCAAGAGACCCAGTACTTC	CASAIIEGGLADQETQYF
TRBV27	TRBJ1-5	few	.	TGTGCCAGCAGTGAAACTTATAGCAATCAGCCCCAGCATTTT	CASSETYSNQPQHF
TRBV23-1	TRBJ1-3	many	TRBD1	TGCGCCACCCCACGGGACAGGTGTCCCCCTACTGGAAACACCATATATTTT	CATPRDRCPPTGNTIYF
TRBV11-2	TRBJ2-1	.	.	TGTGCCAGCAGCTTACCTGCAGGTTCCTACAATGAGCAGTTCTTC	CASSLPAGSYNEQFF